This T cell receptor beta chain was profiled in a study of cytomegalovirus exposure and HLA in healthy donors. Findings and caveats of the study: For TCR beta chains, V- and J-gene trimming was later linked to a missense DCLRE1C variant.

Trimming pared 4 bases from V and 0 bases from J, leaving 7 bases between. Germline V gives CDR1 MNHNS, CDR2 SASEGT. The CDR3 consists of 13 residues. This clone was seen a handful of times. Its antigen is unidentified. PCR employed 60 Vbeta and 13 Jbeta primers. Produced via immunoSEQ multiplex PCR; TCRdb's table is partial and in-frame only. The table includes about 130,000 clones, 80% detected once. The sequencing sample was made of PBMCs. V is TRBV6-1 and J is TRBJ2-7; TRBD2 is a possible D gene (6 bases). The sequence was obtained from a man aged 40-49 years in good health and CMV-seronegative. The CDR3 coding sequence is TGTGCCAGCAGTGTGGACTACTCCTACGAGCAGTACTTC. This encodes CASSVDYSYEQYF.